These T cell receptor beta chains were read from a single sample in a study of Graves' ophthalmopathy and Graves' hyperthyroidism. TCRdb re-derived calls from the multiplex PCR reads in MiXCR, one entry per CDR3 protein. The sample consists of about 620,000 distinct CDR3 sequences, 22% of them appearing once. Sequences were obtained from peripheral blood. The source of these receptors is a woman aged 18-29 years with stable Graves' hyperthyroidism. Some clones in this sample may be carry-over from other donors' samples. Each CDR3 is given with its conserved first and last residue. Each record gives: clone size, D gene, V gene, J gene, CDR3 DNA, CDR3 protein. A D gene is named only where the DNA matches it firmly. The size of a clone is reported for some rows only, either as once, few or many, or as a class for expanded clones.

clone size: many; D gene: -; V gene: TRBV7-9; J gene: TRBJ1-2; CDR3 DNA: TGTGCCAGCAGCCGGGACTCATGGAGCGGCTACACCTTC; CDR3 protein: CASSRDSWSGYTF
clone size: -; D gene: -; V gene: TRBV4-1; J gene: TRBJ2-2; CDR3 DNA: TGCGCCAGCCAAAGAATCGGCCTCCTGGTCGGGGAGCTGTTTTTT; CDR3 protein: CASQRIGLLVGELFF
clone size: -; D gene: -; V gene: TRBV6-2/TRBV6-3; J gene: TRBJ1-2; CDR3 DNA: TGTGCCAGCAATCGTAGACAAAGCGGCTACACCTTC; CDR3 protein: CASNRRQSGYTF
clone size: many; D gene: -; V gene: TRBV7-2; J gene: TRBJ1-3; CDR3 DNA: TGTGCCAGCAGCTTGTGGAACACCATATATTTT; CDR3 protein: CASSLWNTIYF
clone size: many; D gene: -; V gene: TRBV5-1; J gene: TRBJ1-1; CDR3 DNA: TGCGCCAGCAGCTTTGGACACGAAGCTTTCTTT; CDR3 protein: CASSFGHEAFF
clone size: many; D gene: TRBD2; V gene: TRBV27; J gene: TRBJ2-7; CDR3 DNA: TGTGCCAGCAGTTTTATGGGGGGGGTGATCTACGAGCAGTACTTC; CDR3 protein: CASSFMGGVIYEQYF
clone size: -; D gene: TRBD1; V gene: TRBV28; J gene: TRBJ2-4; CDR3 DNA: TGTGCCAGCAGTTCGGGACAGATTATAGCCAAAAACATTCAGTACTTC; CDR3 protein: CASSSGQIIAKNIQYF
clone size: many; D gene: TRBD1; V gene: TRBV19; J gene: TRBJ2-2; CDR3 DNA: TGTGCCAGTAGTACTGACAGGGCAATTGGCGGGGAGCTGTTTTTT; CDR3 protein: CASSTDRAIGGELFF
clone size: -; D gene: -; V gene: TRBV28; J gene: TRBJ1-5; CDR3 DNA: TGTGCCAGCAGTTTGGGGGAACACAATCAGCCCCAGCATTTT; CDR3 protein: CASSLGEHNQPQHF
clone size: many; D gene: TRBD1; V gene: TRBV11-2; J gene: TRBJ2-7; CDR3 DNA: TGTGCCAGCAGCAATACTAGATGGGACAGGATCAGCTCCTACGAGCAGTACTTC; CDR3 protein: CASSNTRWDRISSYEQYF
clone size: few; D gene: TRBD1; V gene: TRBV12-3/TRBV12-4; J gene: TRBJ2-4; CDR3 DNA: TGTGCCAGCAGTTTAGGCCTTGGGACAGGGGCATCCATTAAGTACTTC; CDR3 protein: CASSLGLGTGASIKYF
clone size: -; D gene: TRBD2; V gene: TRBV7-6; J gene: TRBJ2-7; CDR3 DNA: TGTGCCAGCAGCTATCAGATAGCGGGGGGGCGTGGATCCTACGAGCAGTACTTC; CDR3 protein: CASSYQIAGGRGSYEQYF
clone size: many; D gene: -; V gene: TRBV28; J gene: TRBJ1-3; CDR3 DNA: TGTGCCAGCACGAGCGGGGGCTCTGGAAACACCATATATTTT; CDR3 protein: CASTSGGSGNTIYF
clone size: many; D gene: -; V gene: TRBV4-2; J gene: TRBJ1-6; CDR3 DNA: TGTGCCAGCAGCCAAGTTGCGGGACAATATAATTCACCCCTCCACTTT; CDR3 protein: CASSQVAGQYNSPLHF
clone size: many; D gene: -; V gene: TRBV6-7; J gene: TRBJ1-5; CDR3 DNA: TGTGCCAGCAGTTACCCGCCGGGCCTTTATAGCAATCAGCCCCAGCATTTT; CDR3 protein: CASSYPPGLYSNQPQHF
clone size: many; D gene: -; V gene: TRBV6-5; J gene: TRBJ1-1; CDR3 DNA: TGCGCCAGCAGCTTGGTCAAGAACACTGAAGCTTTCTTT; CDR3 protein: CASSLVKNTEAFF
clone size: many; D gene: -; V gene: TRBV6-5; J gene: TRBJ1-1; CDR3 DNA: TGTGCCAGCAGCACTCGGACCCCGAACACTGAAGCTTTCTTT; CDR3 protein: CASSTRTPNTEAFF
clone size: many; D gene: TRBD2; V gene: TRBV20-1; J gene: TRBJ2-7; CDR3 DNA: TGCAGTGCTTTCCCGCTAGCGGGAGGGAGAAGGGAGCAGTACTTC; CDR3 protein: CSAFPLAGGRREQYF
clone size: -; D gene: -; V gene: TRBV2; J gene: TRBJ2-3; CDR3 DNA: TGTGCCAGCAGTTGGGGTTCAGATACGCAGTATTTT; CDR3 protein: CASSWGSDTQYF
clone size: many; D gene: TRBD1; V gene: TRBV5-1; J gene: TRBJ1-6; CDR3 DNA: TGCGCCAGCAGCTTGGGACAGGGAAGGAATTCACCCCTCCACTTT; CDR3 protein: CASSLGQGRNSPLHF
clone size: many; D gene: -; V gene: TRBV30; J gene: TRBJ1-1; CDR3 DNA: TGTGCCTGGACTTTGAACACTGAAGCTTTCTTT; CDR3 protein: CAWTLNTEAFF